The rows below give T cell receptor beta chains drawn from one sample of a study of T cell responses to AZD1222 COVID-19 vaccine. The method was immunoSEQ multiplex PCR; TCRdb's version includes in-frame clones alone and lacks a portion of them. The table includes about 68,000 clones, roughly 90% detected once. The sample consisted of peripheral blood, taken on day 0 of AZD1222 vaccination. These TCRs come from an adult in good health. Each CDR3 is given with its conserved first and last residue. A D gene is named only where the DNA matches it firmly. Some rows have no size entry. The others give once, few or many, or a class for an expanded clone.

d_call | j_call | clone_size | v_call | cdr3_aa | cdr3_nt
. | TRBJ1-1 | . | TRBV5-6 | CASSFGGLDTEAFF | TGTGCCAGCAGCTTTGGGGGTTTGGACACTGAAGCTTTCTTT
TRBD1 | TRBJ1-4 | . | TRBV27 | CASSLGGQGRTNEKLFF | TGTGCCAGCAGTTTAGGGGGACAGGGGAGGACTAATGAAAAACTGTTTTTT
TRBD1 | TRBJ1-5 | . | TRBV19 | CASSFTQGAGQPQHF | TGTGCCAGTAGTTTCACACAGGGGGCGGGTCAGCCCCAGCATTTT
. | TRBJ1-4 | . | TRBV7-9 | CASSLEQGPREKLFF | TGTGCCAGCAGCTTAGAGCAGGGGCCGAGAGAAAAACTGTTTTTT
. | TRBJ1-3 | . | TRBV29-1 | CSVGGTGGGSGNTIYF | TGCAGCGTTGGGGGGACCGGGGGTGGCTCTGGAAACACCATATATTTT
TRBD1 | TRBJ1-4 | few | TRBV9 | CASSVEKQGINEKLFF | TGTGCCAGCAGCGTGGAGAAACAGGGGATTAATGAAAAACTGTTTTTT
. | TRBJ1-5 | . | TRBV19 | CASSMRSPNQPQHF | TGTGCCAGTAGTATGAGATCCCCAAATCAGCCCCAGCATTTT
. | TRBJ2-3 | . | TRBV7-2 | CASSQDGDTQYF | TGTGCCAGCAGCCAAGATGGAGATACGCAGTATTTT
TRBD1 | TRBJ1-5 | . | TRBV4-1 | CASSQGGGRTGDQPQHF | TGCGCCAGCAGCCAAGGAGGGGGGCGGACAGGTGATCAGCCCCAGCATTTT
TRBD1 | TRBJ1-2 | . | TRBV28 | CASKILGTGGNYYGYTF | TGTGCCAGCAAGATCTTAGGGACAGGGGGGAACTACTATGGCTACACCTTC
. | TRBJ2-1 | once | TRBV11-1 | CASSLTATRAYNEQFF | TGTGCCAGCAGCTTAACGGCTACCAGGGCCTACAATGAGCAGTTCTTC
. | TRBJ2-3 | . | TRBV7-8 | CASSRRDRVVAGALGQGYF | TGTGCCAGCAGCCGCCGGGACAGGGTGGTAGCGGGAGCCTTGGGGCAGGGATATTTT
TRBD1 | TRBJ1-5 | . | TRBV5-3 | CARSVQTGGCQPQHF | TGTGCCAGAAGCGTTCAGACAGGGGGTTGCCAGCCCCAGCATTTT
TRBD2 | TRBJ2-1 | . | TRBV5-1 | CASSDNSGSTGNEQFF | TGCGCCAGCAGCGACAACAGCGGGAGTACTGGCAATGAGCAGTTCTTC
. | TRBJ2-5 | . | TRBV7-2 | CASSLDGGETQYF | TGTGCCAGCAGCTTAGATGGTGGGGAGACCCAGTACTTC
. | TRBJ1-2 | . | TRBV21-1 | CASSKFKSSVHEGNGYTF | TGTGCCAGCAGCAAATTTAAAAGTAGCGTACATGAGGGGAATGGCTACACCTTC
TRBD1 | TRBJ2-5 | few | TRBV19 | CASSITTGDKAQYF | TGTGCCAGTAGTATAACGACAGGGGACAAGGCCCAGTACTTC
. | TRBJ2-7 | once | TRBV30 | CAWGLYEMGSPYEQYF | TGTGCCTGGGGCCTATACGAGATGGGGAGTCCCTACGAGCAGTACTTC
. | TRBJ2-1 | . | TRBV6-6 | CASSLAVGAYNEQFF | TGTGCCAGCAGTTTGGCCGTGGGCGCCTACAATGAGCAGTTCTTC
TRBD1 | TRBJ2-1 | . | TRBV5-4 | CASSLPGQTYNEQFF | TGTGCCAGCAGCTTGCCGGGACAGACTTACAATGAGCAGTTCTTC
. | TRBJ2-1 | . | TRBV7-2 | CASSSLGGTSSYNEQFF | TGTGCCAGCAGCTCCCTGGGCGGAACCAGCTCCTACAATGAGCAGTTCTTC
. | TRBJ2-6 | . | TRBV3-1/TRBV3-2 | CASSQGIGQRNSGANVLTF | TGTGCCAGCAGCCAAGGGATCGGACAGCGCAACTCTGGGGCCAACGTCCTGACTTTC
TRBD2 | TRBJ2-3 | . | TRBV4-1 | CASSQDRAGGPTDTQYF | TGCGCCAGCAGCCAAGATAGAGCGGGAGGGCCCACAGATACGCAGTATTTT
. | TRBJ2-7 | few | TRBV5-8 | CASSFAPGENYEQYF | TGTGCCAGCAGCTTTGCCCCTGGGGAAAACTACGAGCAGTACTTC
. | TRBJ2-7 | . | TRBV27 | CASSSYTYSEQYF | TGTGCCAGCAGTTCTTATACCTATTCCGAGCAGTACTTC
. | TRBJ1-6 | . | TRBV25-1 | CASSEYEGSPSGSPLHF | TGTGCCAGCAGTGAATATGAAGGGTCTCCATCGGGTTCACCCCTCCACTTT
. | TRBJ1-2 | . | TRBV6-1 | CASSERDFGGYTF | TGTGCCAGCAGTGAAAGGGATTTCGGAGGCTACACCTTC
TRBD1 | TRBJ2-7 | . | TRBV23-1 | CASRDRATYEQYF | TGCGCCAGCAGGGACAGGGCGACCTACGAGCAGTACTTC